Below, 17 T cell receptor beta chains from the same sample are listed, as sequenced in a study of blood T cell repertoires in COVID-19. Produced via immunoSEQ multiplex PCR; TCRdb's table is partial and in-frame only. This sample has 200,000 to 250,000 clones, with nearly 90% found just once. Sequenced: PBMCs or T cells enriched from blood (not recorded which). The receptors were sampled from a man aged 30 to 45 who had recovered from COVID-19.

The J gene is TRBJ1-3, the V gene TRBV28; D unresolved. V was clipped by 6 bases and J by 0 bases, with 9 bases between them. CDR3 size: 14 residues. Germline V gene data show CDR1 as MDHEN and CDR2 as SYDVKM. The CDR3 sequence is CASRSRSSGNTIYF. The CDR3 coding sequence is TGTGCCAGCAGGTCCCGGAGCTCTGGAAACACCATATATTTT.

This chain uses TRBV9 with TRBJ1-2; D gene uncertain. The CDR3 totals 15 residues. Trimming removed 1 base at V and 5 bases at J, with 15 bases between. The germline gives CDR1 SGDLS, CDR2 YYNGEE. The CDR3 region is CASSVSSGRDYGYTF. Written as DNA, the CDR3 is TGTGCCAGCAGCGTATCGTCAGGTCGGGATTATGGCTACACCTTC.

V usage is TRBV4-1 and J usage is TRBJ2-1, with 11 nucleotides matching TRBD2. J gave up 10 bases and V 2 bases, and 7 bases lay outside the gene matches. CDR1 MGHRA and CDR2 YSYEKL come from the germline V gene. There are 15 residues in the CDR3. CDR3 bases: TGCGCCAGCAGCCAACATTTTCGACTAGCGGGGGAGCAGTTCTTC. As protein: CASSQHFRLAGEQFF.

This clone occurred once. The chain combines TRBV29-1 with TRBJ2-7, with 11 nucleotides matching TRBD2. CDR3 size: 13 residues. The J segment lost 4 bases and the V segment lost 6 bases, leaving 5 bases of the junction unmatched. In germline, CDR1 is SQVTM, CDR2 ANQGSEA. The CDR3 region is CSVRLAGTYEQYF. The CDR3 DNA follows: TGCAGCGTCAGACTAGCGGGAACTTACGAGCAGTACTTC.

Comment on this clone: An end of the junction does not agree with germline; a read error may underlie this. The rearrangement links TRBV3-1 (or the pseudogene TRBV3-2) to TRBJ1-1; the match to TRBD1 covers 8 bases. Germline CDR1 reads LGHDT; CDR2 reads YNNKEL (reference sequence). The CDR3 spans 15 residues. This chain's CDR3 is CASSEDRGVNTEAFF. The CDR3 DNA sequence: TGTGCCAGCAGCGAAGACAGGGGTGTGAACACTGAAGCTTTCTTT.

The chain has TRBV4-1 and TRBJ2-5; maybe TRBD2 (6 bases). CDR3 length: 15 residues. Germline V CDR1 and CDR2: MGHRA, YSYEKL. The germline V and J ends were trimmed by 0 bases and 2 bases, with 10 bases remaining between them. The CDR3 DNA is TGCGCCAGCAGCCAAGAAGGGACTTTACAAGAGACCCAGTACTTC. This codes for CASSQEGTLQETQYF.

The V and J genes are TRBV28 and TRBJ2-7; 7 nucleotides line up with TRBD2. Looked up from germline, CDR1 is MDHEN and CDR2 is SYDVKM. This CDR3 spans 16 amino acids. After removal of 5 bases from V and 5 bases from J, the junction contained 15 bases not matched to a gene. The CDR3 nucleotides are TGTGCCAGCAGTCCTCCCGGGGGGTTTCGGGGTCACGAGCAGTACTTC. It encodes CASSPPGGFRGHEQYF.

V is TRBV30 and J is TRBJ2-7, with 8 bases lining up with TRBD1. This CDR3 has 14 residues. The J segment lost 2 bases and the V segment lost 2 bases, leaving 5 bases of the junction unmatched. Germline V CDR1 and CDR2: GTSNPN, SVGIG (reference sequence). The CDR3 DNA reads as TGTGCCTGGAGTAGGACAGGGTGGGCCTACGAGCAGTACTTC. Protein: CAWSRTGWAYEQYF.

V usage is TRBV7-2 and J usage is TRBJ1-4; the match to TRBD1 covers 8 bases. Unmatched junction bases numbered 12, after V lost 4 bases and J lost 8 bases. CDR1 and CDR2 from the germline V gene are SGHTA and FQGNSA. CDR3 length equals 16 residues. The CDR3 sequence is CASSYFSGQGEEKLFF. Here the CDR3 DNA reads TGTGCCAGCAGCTATTTCTCCGGACAGGGTGAGGAAAAACTGTTTTTT.

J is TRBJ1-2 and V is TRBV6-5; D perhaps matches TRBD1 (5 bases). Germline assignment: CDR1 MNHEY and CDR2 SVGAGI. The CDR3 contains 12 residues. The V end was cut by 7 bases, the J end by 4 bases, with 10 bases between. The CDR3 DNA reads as TGTGCCAGCACCCAGGGAAGCTATGGCTACACCTTC. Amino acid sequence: CASTQGSYGYTF.

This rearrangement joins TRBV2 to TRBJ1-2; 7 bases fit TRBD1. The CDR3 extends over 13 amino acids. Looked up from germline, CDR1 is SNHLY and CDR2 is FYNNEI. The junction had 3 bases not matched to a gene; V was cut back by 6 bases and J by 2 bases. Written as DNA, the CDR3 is TGTGCCAGCAGAGGACAGGCCAACTATGGCTACACCTTC. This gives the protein CASRGQANYGYTF.

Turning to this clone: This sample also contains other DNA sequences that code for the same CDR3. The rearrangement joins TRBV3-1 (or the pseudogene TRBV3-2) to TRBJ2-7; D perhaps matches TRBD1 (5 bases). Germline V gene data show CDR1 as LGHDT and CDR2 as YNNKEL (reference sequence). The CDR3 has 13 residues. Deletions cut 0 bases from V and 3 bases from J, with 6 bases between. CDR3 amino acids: CASSQEGVYEQYF. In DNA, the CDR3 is TGTGCCAGCAGCCAAGAAGGGGTCTACGAGCAGTACTTC.

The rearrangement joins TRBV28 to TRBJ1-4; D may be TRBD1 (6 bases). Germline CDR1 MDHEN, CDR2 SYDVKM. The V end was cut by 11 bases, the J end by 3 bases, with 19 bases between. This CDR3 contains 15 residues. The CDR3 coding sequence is TGTGCCGGCGGGCGGGGGGCGGCGGCTAATGAAAAACTGTTTTTT. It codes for CAGGRGAAANEKLFF.

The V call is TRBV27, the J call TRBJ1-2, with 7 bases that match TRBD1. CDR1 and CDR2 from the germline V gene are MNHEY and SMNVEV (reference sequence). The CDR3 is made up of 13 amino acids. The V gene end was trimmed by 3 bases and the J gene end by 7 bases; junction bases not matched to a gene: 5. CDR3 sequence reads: CASSFKGARGYTF. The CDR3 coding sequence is TGTGCCAGCAGTTTCAAGGGGGCTCGTGGCTACACCTTC.

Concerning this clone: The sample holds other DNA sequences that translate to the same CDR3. The DNA for the CDR3 is TGCGCCAGCAGCTTGGGGTTAACGGGTGAAAAACTGTTTTTT. It translates to CASSLGLTGEKLFF. The chain links TRBV5-1 to TRBJ1-4; D unresolved. The CDR3 consists of 14 residues. V was clipped by 0 bases and J by 7 bases, with 10 bases between them. CDR1 and CDR2 (germline): SGHRS, YFSETQ.

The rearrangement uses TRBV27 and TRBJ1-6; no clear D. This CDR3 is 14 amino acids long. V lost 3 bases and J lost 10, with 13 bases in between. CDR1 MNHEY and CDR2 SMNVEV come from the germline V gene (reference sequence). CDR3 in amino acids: CASSFEGTGSPLHF. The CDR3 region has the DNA TGTGCCAGCAGTTTCGAGGGAACGGGATCACCCCTCCACTTT.

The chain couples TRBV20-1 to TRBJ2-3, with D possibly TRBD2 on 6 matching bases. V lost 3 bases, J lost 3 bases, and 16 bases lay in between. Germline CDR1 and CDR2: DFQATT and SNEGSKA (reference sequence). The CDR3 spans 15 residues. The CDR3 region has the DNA TGCAGTGCTAGTCAGGTGCGGGGTGGGACAGATACGCAGTATTTT. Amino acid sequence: CSASQVRGGTDTQYF.